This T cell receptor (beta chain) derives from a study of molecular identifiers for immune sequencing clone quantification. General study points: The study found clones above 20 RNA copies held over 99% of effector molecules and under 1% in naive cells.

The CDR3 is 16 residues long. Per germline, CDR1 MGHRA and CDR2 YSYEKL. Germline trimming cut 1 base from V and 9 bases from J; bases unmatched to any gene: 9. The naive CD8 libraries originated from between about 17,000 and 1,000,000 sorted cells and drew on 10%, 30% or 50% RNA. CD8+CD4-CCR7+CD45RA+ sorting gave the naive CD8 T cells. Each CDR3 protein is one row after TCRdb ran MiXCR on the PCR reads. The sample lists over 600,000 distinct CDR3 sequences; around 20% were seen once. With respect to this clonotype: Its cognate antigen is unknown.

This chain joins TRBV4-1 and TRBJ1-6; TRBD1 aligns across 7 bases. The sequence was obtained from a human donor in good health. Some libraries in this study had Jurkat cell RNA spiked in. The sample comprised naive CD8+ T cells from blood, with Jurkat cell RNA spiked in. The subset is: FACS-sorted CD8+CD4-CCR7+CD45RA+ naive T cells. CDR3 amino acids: CASSQGGGTVSSPLHF. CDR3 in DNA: TGCGCCAGCAGCCAAGGGGGCGGGACAGTTTCTTCACCCCTCCACTTT.